This TCR beta chain was documented in a study of blood T cell repertoires in COVID-19. Study details: Samples taken during acute and convalescent COVID-19 were collected in the United States, Italy and Spain. From T cells, B-cell-depleted T cells, or PBMCs came the material, which was cDNA or gDNA.

In germline, CDR1 is LNHDA, CDR2 SQIVND (reference sequence). CDR3 length: 15 amino acids. Deletions cut 4 bases from V and 8 bases from J, with 20 bases between. The data were produced by immunoSEQ multiplex PCR, yet TCRdb's version contains in-frame clones alone and is incomplete. The sample contains about 200,000 clones, roughly 90% of which appear only once. This TCR derives from a man aged 45-65 years with COVID-19, enrolled during active disease. The chain joins TRBV19 to TRBJ1-2; possible D gene TRBD1, 5 bases. The sequenced sample was peripheral blood. CDR3 sequence (DNA): TGTGCCAGTAGTACCAACGAAGACAGTGTTGCGGGCTACACCTTC. The encoded protein is CASSTNEDSVAGYTF.